What follows describes a single T cell receptor (beta chain). Produced via immunoSEQ multiplex PCR; TCRdb's table is partial and in-frame only. The profile shows roughly 1,800,000 clones, less than 95% of them singletons. The J segment lost 0 bases and the V segment lost 7 bases, leaving 5 bases of the junction unmatched. CDR3 length: 13 residues. CDR1 and CDR2 (germline): SQVTM, ANQGSEA. This entry belongs to a study of shared clonotypes between healthy human individuals. In the study overall: The plates for each donor numbered three CD4 naive, three CD4 memory, two CD8 naive and one CD8 memory.

Selected positively for CCR7 and CD45RO-negative, naive CD8 cells excluded terminally differentiated effector memory CD45RA+ cells. There were only Caucasian adults among the donors, and all lived in Nashville, Tennessee. This clonotype was obtained from a young man in good health. This chain connects TRBV29-1 to TRBJ1-1; 7 nucleotides align to TRBD1. Sequenced material: naive CD8+ T cells sorted from blood. Here the CDR3 reads CSGGDSVNTEAFF. The CDR3 DNA is TGCAGCGGGGGGGACAGCGTGAACACTGAAGCTTTCTTT.